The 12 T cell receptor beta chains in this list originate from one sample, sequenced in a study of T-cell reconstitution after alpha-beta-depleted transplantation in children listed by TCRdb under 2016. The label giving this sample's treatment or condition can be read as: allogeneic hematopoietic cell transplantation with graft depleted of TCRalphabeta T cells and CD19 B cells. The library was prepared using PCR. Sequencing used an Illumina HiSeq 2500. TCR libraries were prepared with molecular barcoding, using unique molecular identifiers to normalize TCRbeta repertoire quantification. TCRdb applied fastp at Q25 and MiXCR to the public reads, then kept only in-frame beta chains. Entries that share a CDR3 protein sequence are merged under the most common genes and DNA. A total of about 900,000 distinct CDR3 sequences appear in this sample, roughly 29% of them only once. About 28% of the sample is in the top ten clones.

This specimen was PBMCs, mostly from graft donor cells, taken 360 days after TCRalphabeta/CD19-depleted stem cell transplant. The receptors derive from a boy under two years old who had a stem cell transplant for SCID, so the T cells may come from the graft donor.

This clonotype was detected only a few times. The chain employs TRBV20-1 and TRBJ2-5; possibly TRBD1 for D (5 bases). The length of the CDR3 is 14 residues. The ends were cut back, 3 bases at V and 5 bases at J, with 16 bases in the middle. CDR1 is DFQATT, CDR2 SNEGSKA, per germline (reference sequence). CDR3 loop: CSASKGPVLETQYF. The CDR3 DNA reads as TGCAGTGCTAGTAAGGGGCCGGTGCTCGAGACCCAGTACTTC.

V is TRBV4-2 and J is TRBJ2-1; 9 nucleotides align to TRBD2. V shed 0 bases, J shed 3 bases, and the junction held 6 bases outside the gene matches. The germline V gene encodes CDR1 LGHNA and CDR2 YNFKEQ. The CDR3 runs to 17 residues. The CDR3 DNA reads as TGTGCCAGCAGCCAAGAGGTTTGGACTAGCGACTACAATGAGCAGTTCTTC. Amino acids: CASSQEVWTSDYNEQFF.

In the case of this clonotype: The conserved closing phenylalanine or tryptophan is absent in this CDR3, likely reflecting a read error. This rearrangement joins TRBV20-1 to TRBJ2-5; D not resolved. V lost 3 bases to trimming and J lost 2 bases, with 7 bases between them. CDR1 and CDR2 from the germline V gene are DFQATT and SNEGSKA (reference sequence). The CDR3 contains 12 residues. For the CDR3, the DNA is TGCAGTGCTAGTATGGTGCAAGAGACCCAGTACCTC. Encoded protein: CSASMVQETQYL.

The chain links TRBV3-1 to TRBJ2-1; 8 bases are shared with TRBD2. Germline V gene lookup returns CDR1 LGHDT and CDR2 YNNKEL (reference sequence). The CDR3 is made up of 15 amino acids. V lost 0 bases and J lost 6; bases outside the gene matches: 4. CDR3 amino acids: CASSQDGLAGNEQFF. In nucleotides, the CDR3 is TGTGCCAGCAGCCAAGATGGGCTAGCGGGCAATGAGCAGTTCTTC.

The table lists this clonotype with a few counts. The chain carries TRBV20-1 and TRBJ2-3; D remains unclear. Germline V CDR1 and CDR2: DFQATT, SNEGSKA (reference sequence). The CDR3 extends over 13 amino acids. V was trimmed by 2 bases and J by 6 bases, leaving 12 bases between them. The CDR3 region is CSARYPTQDTQYF. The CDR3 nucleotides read TGCAGTGCTAGATACCCTACACAGGATACGCAGTATTTT.

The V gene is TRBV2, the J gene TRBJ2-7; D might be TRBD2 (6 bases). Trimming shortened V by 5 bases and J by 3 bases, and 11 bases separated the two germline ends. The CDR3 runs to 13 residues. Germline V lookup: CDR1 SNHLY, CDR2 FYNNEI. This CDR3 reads CASSTGLYYEQYF. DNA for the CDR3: TGTGCCAGCAGTACGGGACTTTACTACGAGCAGTACTTC.

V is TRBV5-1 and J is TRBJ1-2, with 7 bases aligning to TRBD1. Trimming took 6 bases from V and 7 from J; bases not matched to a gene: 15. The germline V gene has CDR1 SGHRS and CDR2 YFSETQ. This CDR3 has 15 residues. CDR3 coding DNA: TGCGCCAGCACCCCTGCGTGGGGGACAGACAGTGGCTACACCTTC. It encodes CASTPAWGTDSGYTF.

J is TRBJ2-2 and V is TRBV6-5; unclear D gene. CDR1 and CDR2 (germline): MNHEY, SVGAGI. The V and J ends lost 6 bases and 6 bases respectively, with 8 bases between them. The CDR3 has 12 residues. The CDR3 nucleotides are TGTGCCAGCAGGGAAAACGCCGGGGAGCTGTTTTTT. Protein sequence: CASRENAGELFF.

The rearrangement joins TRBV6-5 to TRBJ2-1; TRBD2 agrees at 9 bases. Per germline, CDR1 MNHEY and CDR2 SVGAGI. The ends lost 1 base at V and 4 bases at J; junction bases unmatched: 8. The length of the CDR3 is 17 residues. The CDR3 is CASSYFLAGQRYNEQFF. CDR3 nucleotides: TGTGCCAGCAGTTACTTCCTAGCGGGGCAGAGATACAATGAGCAGTTCTTC.

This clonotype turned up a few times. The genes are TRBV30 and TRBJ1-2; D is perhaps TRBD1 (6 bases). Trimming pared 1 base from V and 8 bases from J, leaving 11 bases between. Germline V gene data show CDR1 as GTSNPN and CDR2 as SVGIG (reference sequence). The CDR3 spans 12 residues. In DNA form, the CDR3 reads TGTGCCTGGAGTGCGGGGGCGCGGGGCTACACCTTC. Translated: CAWSAGARGYTF. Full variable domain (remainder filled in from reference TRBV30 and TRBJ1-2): SQTIHQWPATLVQPVGSPLSLECTVEGTSNPNLYWYRQAAGRGLQLLFYSVGIGQISSEVPQNLSASRPQDRQFILSSKKLLLSDSGFYLCAWSAGARGYTFGSGTRLTVV.

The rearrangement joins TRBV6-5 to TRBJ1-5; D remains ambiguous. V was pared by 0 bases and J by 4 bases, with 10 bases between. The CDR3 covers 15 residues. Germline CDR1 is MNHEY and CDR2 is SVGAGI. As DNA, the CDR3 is TGTGCCAGCAGTTACTCGGGATTAAGGAATCAGCCCCAGCATTTT. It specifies CASSYSGLRNQPQHF.

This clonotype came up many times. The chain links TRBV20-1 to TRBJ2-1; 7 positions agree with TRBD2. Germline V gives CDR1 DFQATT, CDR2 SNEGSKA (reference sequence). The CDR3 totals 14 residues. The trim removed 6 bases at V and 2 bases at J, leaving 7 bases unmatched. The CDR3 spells CSAVGEGAYNEQFF. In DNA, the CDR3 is TGCAGTGCCGTCGGGGAGGGAGCCTACAATGAGCAGTTCTTC.